The 11 T cell receptor beta chains given below trace back to one sample, sequenced in a study of CD8+CD57+ T cells in acquired aplastic anemia. Researchers used genomic DNA as the template to profile TCR beta VDJ and CDR3. TCRdb re-called the reads with MiXCR, one entry per CDR3 protein. The sample has some 150,000 distinct CDR3 sequences, around two fifths seen once. The sample was sorted CD4+, CD8+, or CD8+CD57+ T cells (not recorded which) from PBMCs. These TCRs come from a human donor in good health, serving as a control.

Worth noting for this clonotype: A much larger clone sits a single nucleotide away, making a read error possible. In this CDR3 the conserved last residue, phenylalanine or tryptophan, is missing, so a read error is likely. The chain links TRBV4-2 to TRBJ2-5; 11 positions agree with TRBD2. Germline V gene sequence: CDR1 LGHNA, CDR2 YNFKEQ. This CDR3 is 16 amino acids long. V lost 4 bases and J lost 5; bases outside the gene matches: 9. The CDR3 DNA reads TGTGCCAGCAGCCGAGACCCGACTAGCGGGATGGAGACCCAGTACCTC. Translating it yields CASSRDPTSGMETQYL.

This clonotype was seen only a few times. CDR3 sequence: CATSDRPGTGDSTDTQYF. The DNA of the CDR3 is TGTGCCACCAGTGATCGGCCCGGGACAGGGGATAGCACAGATACGCAGTATTTT. The rearrangement links TRBV24-1 to TRBJ2-3; 10 bases line up with TRBD1. This CDR3 has 18 amino acids. The germline CDR1 and CDR2 sequences are KGHDR and SFDVKD. Trimming at V came to 3 bases and at J to 0 bases, leaving 8 bases not matched to a gene.

This clonotype has at least ten counts. The rearrangement uses TRBV3-1 and TRBJ1-2; D might be TRBD1 (5 bases). CDR3 length equals 14 residues. The germline V and J ends were trimmed by 6 bases and 7 bases, with 18 bases remaining between them. Germline CDR1 is LGHDT and CDR2 is YNNKEL (reference sequence). The chain's CDR3 is CASRHRDGRGGYTF. In DNA, the CDR3 is TGTGCCAGCAGACACCGGGACGGGAGGGGTGGCTACACCTTC.

This sequence joins TRBV7-8 and TRBJ1-2, with 7 bases that match TRBD1. The CDR3 spans 13 residues. Germline V gene lookup returns CDR1 SGHVS and CDR2 FQNEAQ. The V segment lost 2 bases and the J segment 5 bases; nucleotides outside the gene matches: 2. As DNA, the CDR3 is TGTGCCAGCAGCTTAAGGGGACAGTATGGCTACACCTTC. It translates to CASSLRGQYGYTF.

The V call is TRBV15, the J call TRBJ1-2, with a tentative D call TRBD1 (6 bases). Trimming removed 6 bases from V and 0 bases from J, with 14 bases in between. The CDR3 runs to 15 residues. Germline CDR1 is LNHNV and CDR2 is YYDKDF (reference sequence). This CDR3 is CATSARTAANYGYTF. The CDR3 bases are TGTGCCACCAGTGCCAGGACAGCAGCTAACTATGGCTACACCTTC.

This sequence joins TRBV2 and TRBJ1-4, with 10 bases lining up with TRBD1. V was pared by 6 bases and J by 7 bases, with 8 bases of the junction left unmatched. In germline, CDR1 is SNHLY, CDR2 FYNNEI. This CDR3 spans 15 amino acids. CDR3 in DNA: TGTGCCAGCAGACTCGACAGGGGGCTGGCTGAAAAACTGTTTTTT. This sequence encodes CASRLDRGLAEKLFF. Full variable domain (rest looked up from reference TRBV2 and TRBJ1-4): EPEVTQTPSHQVTQMGQEVILRCVPISNHLYFYWYRQILGQKVEFLVSFYNNEISEKSEIFDDQFSVERPDGSNFTLKIRSTKLEDSAMYFCASRLDRGLAEKLFFGSGTQLSVL.

This clonotype appeared many times. A much larger clone is a single base away; this may be a read error. A read error is likely, as this CDR3 ends without the conserved phenylalanine or tryptophan. The gene calls are TRBV24-1 and TRBJ2-2; tentatively, D is TRBD1 (5 bases). Germline V gene lookup returns CDR1 KGHDR and CDR2 SFDVKD. There are 14 residues in the CDR3. Trimming shortened V by 8 bases and J by 1 base, and 10 bases separated the two germline ends. The CDR3 reads CATTSTGNTGELFL. CDR3 nucleotides: TGTGCCACCACTAGTACAGGGAACACCGGGGAGCTGTTTCTT.

V usage is TRBV6-1 and J usage is TRBJ2-7, with 8 bases matching TRBD1. J was trimmed by 1 base and V by 6 bases; bases with no gene match: 14. Germline V gives CDR1 MNHNS, CDR2 SASEGT. The CDR3 contains 17 residues. The CDR3 DNA follows: TGTGCCAGCAGCCGTGCGACAGGGGCGACGGGTTCCTACGAGCAGTACTTC. Encoded protein: CASSRATGATGSYEQYF.

V gene TRBV7-9 combines with J gene TRBJ1-6; D call uncertain. Trimming removed 0 bases from V and 14 bases from J, with 5 bases in between. CDR1 is SEHNR, CDR2 FQNEAQ, per germline (reference sequence). This CDR3 spans 11 amino acids. The CDR3 bases are TGTGCCAGCAGCTTAGCGGGAGCCCTCCACTTT. As protein: CASSLAGALHF.

This clonotype was detected ten times or more. The J gene is TRBJ1-1, the V gene TRBV10-3; unclear D gene. The V and J ends lost 2 bases and 1 base respectively, with 8 bases between them. From germline, CDR1 is ENHRY and CDR2 SYGVKD. The CDR3 has 14 amino acids. CDR3 protein: CAISERDGNTEAFF. The CDR3 DNA sequence: TGTGCCATCAGTGAGAGAGACGGGAACACTGAAGCTTTCTTT.

The chain recombines TRBV15 with TRBJ1-3, with a tentative D call TRBD1 (5 bases). V lost 3 bases and J lost 1, with 7 bases in between. In germline, CDR1 is LNHNV, CDR2 YYDKDF (reference sequence). The CDR3 consists of 14 residues. In DNA form, the CDR3 reads TGTGCCACCAGCAGTGGGGGATCTGGAAACACCATATATTTT. It yields the protein CATSSGGSGNTIYF.